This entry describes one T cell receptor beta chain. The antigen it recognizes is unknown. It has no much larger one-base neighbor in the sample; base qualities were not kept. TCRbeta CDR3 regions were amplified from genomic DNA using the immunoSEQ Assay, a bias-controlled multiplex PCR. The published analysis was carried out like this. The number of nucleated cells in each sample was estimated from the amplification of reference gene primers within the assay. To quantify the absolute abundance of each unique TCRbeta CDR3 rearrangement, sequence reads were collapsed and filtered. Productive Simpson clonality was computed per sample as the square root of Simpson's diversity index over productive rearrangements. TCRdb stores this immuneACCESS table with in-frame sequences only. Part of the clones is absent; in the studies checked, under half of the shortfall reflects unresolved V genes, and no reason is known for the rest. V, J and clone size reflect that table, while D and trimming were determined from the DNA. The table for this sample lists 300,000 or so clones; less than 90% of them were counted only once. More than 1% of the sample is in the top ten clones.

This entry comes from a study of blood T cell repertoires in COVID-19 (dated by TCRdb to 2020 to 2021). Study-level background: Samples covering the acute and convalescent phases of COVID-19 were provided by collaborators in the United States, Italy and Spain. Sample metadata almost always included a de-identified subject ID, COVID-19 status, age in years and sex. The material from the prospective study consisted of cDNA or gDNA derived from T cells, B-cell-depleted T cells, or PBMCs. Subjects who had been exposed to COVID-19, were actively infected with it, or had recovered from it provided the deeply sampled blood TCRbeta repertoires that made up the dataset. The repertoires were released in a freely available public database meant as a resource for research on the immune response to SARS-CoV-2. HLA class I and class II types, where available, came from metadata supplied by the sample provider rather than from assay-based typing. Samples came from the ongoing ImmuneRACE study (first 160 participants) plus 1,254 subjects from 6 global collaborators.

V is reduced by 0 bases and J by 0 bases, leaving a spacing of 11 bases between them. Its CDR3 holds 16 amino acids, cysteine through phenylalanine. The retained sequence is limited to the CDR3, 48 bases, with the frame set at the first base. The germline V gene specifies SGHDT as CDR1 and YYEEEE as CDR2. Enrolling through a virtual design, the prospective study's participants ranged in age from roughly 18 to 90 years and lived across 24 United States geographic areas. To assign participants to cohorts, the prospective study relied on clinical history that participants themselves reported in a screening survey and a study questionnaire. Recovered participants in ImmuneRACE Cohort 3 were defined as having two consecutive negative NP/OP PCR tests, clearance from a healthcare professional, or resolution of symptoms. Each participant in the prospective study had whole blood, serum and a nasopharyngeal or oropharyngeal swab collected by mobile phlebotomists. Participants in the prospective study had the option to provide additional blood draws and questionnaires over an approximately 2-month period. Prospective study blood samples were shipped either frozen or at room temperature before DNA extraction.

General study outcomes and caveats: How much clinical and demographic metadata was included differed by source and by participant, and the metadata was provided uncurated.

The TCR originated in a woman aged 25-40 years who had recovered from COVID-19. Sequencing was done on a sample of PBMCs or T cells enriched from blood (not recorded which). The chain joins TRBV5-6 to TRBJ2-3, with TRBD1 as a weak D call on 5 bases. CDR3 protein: CASSLDFRVSTDTQYF. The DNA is TGTGCCAGCAGCTTGGATTTCAGGGTTAGCACAGATACGCAGTATTTT.